Here is one TCR beta chain with its context. Its cognate antigen is unknown. PCR was run on genomic DNA. A primer set of 30 forward and 13 reverse primers amplified the CDR3. MiXCR was run by TCRdb on the multiplex PCR reads, yielding one entry per CDR3 protein. This sample yields around 300,000 distinct CDR3 sequences, of which around 47% are seen a single time; roughly 15% belongs to the top ten. In germline, CDR1 is DFQATT, CDR2 SNEGSKA (reference sequence). This CDR3 contains 13 residues. The sample belongs to a study of type 1 and type 2 diabetes patients. Study-level points and caveats: V and J gene usage correlated at 0.9 to 0.98 between type 2 diabetes and control samples. Some T1D-only expanded clones might appear in more T2D or control samples. A median of one highly-expanded CD4+ clone, covering 3% to 5% of reads, occurred in type 2 diabetes.

The TCR sequence derives from a man between 18 and 29 years old with type 2 diabetes. Sample: peripheral blood mononuclear cells (PBMCs). This chain links TRBV20-1 with TRBJ2-5; 10 nucleotides align to TRBD2. The J call is uncertain, as TRBJ2-1 better fits the DNA end. The CDR3 is CSAPLAGNNEQFF. Here the CDR3 DNA reads TGCAGTGCTCCACTAGCGGGAAACAATGAGCAGTTCTTC.